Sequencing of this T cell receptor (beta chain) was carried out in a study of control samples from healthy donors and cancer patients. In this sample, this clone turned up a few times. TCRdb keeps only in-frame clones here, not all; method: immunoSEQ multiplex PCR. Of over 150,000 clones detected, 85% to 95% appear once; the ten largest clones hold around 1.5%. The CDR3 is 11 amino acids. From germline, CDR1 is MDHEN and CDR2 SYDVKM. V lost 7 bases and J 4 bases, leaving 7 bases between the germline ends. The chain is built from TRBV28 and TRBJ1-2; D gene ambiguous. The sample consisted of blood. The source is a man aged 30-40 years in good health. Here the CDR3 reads CASTEGYGYTF. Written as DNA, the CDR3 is TGTGCCAGCACTGAGGGCTATGGCTACACCTTC.